The 20 T cell receptor beta chains presented below share a single source sample, sequenced in a study of blood T cell repertoires in COVID-19. Using immunoSEQ multiplex PCR, the repertoire was profiled, and TCRdb retains in-frame clones only, with some absent. The table includes around 150,000 clones, approximately 86% detected once. The sample was peripheral blood. These receptor sequences come from a man in his 70s with acute or convalescent COVID-19.

This chain joins TRBV4-3 and TRBJ1-2, with D tentatively TRBD1 (6 bases). The CDR3 has 14 amino acids. Per germline, CDR1 LGHNA and CDR2 YSLEER. V was pared by 4 bases and J by 5 bases, with 14 bases between. The CDR3 DNA is TGCGCCAGCAGCCGTGACAGGCCTGGGTATGGCTACACCTTC. Encoded protein: CASSRDRPGYGYTF.

The gene calls are TRBV6-5 and TRBJ2-7; 9 nucleotides match TRBD1. CDR3 length: 14 amino acids. CDR1 is MNHEY and CDR2 is SVGAGI in the germline V gene. With V trimmed by 5 bases and J by 5 bases, 7 bases remained unmatched. As DNA, the CDR3 is TGTGCCAGCAGTCCCAACGGGGACAGGGACGAGCAGTACTTC. This codes for CASSPNGDRDEQYF.

The sample holds a few counts of this clone. This chain uses TRBV11-3 with TRBJ1-1; D is ambiguous. Germline V gene sequence: CDR1 SGHNT, CDR2 YENEEA. Trimming shortened V by 3 bases and J by 5 bases, and 13 bases separated the two germline ends. This CDR3 contains 14 residues. CDR3 sequence: CASSLRGGNTEAFF. Here the CDR3 DNA reads TGTGCCAGCAGCTTGCGGGGAGGGAATACTGAAGCTTTCTTT.

This rearrangement joins TRBV20-1 to TRBJ2-7; a possible D gene is TRBD2 (5 bases). V was shortened by 3 bases and J by 1 base, with 13 bases between the two germline ends. Per germline, CDR1 DFQATT and CDR2 SNEGSKA (reference sequence). The CDR3 totals 14 residues. In nucleotides, the CDR3 is TGCAGTGCTAGTCGGCCTAGCAGATCCTACGAGCAGTACTTC. Protein sequence: CSASRPSRSYEQYF.

This chain links TRBV6-5 with TRBJ1-5, with a tentative D call TRBD1 (5 bases). The CDR3 loop spans 13 amino acids. The V end lost 7 bases, the J end lost 4 bases, and 11 bases lay between the germline ends. Germline-derived CDR1 and CDR2 are MNHEY and SVGAGI. The DNA of the CDR3 is TGTGCCAGCAAAAGGGGAGGGAATCAGCCCCAGCATTTT. It translates to CASKRGGNQPQHF.

This clone was found once. The chain couples TRBV19 to TRBJ1-4; D gene unclear. The V end lost 3 bases, the J end lost 7 bases, and 21 bases lay between the germline ends. The CDR3 covers 17 residues. Germline CDR1 LNHDA, CDR2 SQIVND (reference sequence). The CDR3 bases are TGTGCCAGTAGTATTCTTTCGGGTGGAATCGATGGTGAAAAACTGTTTTTT. Translating gives CASSILSGGIDGEKLFF.

This clone was counted at least ten times. The V call is TRBV30, the J call TRBJ1-2; 7 positions match TRBD1. The V segment lost 2 bases and the J segment 10 bases; nucleotides outside the gene matches: 10. CDR1 is GTSNPN and CDR2 is SVGIG in the germline V gene (reference sequence). The CDR3 is 13 amino acids. Here the CDR3 reads CAWSPKYRGAYTF. The CDR3 DNA sequence: TGTGCCTGGAGTCCAAAGTACAGGGGAGCCTACACCTTC.

The chain is built from TRBV6-1 and TRBJ1-4; tentative D call: TRBD1 (6 bases). Germline CDR1 and CDR2: MNHNS and SASEGT. Trimming left V 0 bases short and J 8 bases short, with 16 bases between. The CDR3 extends over 16 amino acids. The CDR3 loop is CASSEASGVRREKLFF. The DNA of the CDR3 is TGTGCCAGCAGTGAAGCTTCAGGGGTCAGGAGGGAAAAACTGTTTTTT.

This chain connects TRBV6-6 to TRBJ2-4; 9 bases line up with TRBD1. Germline CDR1 reads MNHNY; CDR2 reads SVGAGI (reference sequence). V was pared by 7 bases and J by 6 bases, with 7 bases of the junction left unmatched. This CDR3 contains 14 residues. CDR3 residues: CASTTETGGNIQYF. CDR3 sequence (DNA): TGTGCCAGCACGACAGAGACAGGGGGAAACATTCAGTACTTC.

The rearrangement links TRBV6-4 to TRBJ2-3; D gene ambiguous. In germline, CDR1 is MRHNA, CDR2 SNTAGT. The CDR3 consists of 14 residues. Trimming pared 6 bases from V and 7 bases from J, leaving 17 bases between. CDR3 sequence: CASSPAEPPYTQYF. The CDR3 DNA sequence: TGTGCCAGCAGCCCTGCAGAACCTCCCTATACGCAGTATTTT.

CDR3 region: CASSPGGPYNEQFF. DNA for the CDR3: TGTGCCAGCTCACCAGGAGGACCCTACAATGAGCAGTTCTTC. The V and J genes are TRBV18 and TRBJ2-1; weak D call: TRBD2 (5 bases). The V gene's germline CDR1 is KGHSH and CDR2 LQKENI. The CDR3 is made up of 14 amino acids. Trimming stripped 2 bases from V and 2 bases from J, with 7 bases between.

The chain joins TRBV5-1 to TRBJ1-2, with D possibly matching TRBD1 (6 bases). Germline CDR1 SGHRS, CDR2 YFSETQ. The V end lost 4 bases, the J end lost 4 bases, and 14 bases lay between the germline ends. The CDR3 covers 14 residues. This CDR3 is CASSPGEGPYGYTF. Here the CDR3 DNA reads TGCGCCAGCAGCCCAGGGGAGGGCCCCTATGGCTACACCTTC.

This clone was seen only once. The chain carries TRBV18 and TRBJ1-1; 8 bases line up with TRBD1. Germline V gene data show CDR1 as KGHSH and CDR2 as LQKENI. Trimming cost V 2 bases and J 11 bases; bases outside gene matches: 13. CDR3 length equals 15 residues. CDR3 loop: CASSPIANEQGVAFF. The CDR3 coding sequence is TGTGCCAGCTCACCAATTGCCAACGAACAGGGGGTTGCTTTCTTT.

J is TRBJ1-1 and V is TRBV9, with D tentatively TRBD1 (6 bases). CDR1 and CDR2 (germline): SGDLS, YYNGEE. Trimming shortened V by 3 bases and J by 2 bases, and 8 bases separated the two germline ends. The CDR3 length is 13 residues. CDR3 sequence: CASSARGNTEAFF. The DNA of the CDR3 is TGTGCCAGCAGCGCCAGGGGTAACACTGAAGCTTTCTTT.

The chain is built from TRBV29-1 and TRBJ2-2; the D gene is possibly TRBD1 (6 bases). This CDR3 contains 13 residues. Looked up from germline, CDR1 is SQVTM and CDR2 is ANQGSEA. V was cut by 7 bases and J by 4 bases, with 13 bases left in between. The CDR3 sequence: CSANFRGTGELFF. CDR3 bases: TGCAGCGCGAACTTCAGGGGCACCGGGGAGCTGTTTTTT.

J is TRBJ2-7 and V is TRBV23-1, with D maybe TRBD1 (5 bases). TRBV23-1 has ORF status, its function being uncertain. The CDR3 contains 12 residues. V was pared by 4 bases and J by 5 bases, with 9 bases between. As DNA, the CDR3 is TGCGCCAGCAGTCGGCAGGGCGACGAGCAGTACTTC. This sequence encodes CASSRQGDEQYF.

In DNA, the CDR3 is TGCGCCAGCAGCTTGGCGCCAGGGGGACGTGGGGCCAACGTCCTGACTTTC. It yields the protein CASSLAPGGRGANVLTF. The chain recombines TRBV5-1 with TRBJ2-6, with 7 bases aligning to TRBD1. The J segment lost 3 bases and the V segment lost 0 bases, leaving 6 bases of the junction unmatched. The CDR3 runs to 17 residues. Germline V gene sequence: CDR1 SGHRS, CDR2 YFSETQ.

V is TRBV4-3 and J is TRBJ2-7, with TRBD1 matching 10 bases. Trimming at V came to 1 base and at J to 2 bases, leaving 8 bases not matched to a gene. Germline V gives CDR1 LGHNA, CDR2 YSLEER. The length of the CDR3 is 17 residues. Here the CDR3 DNA reads TGCGCCAGCAGCCAAGGGGAGGCGACAGGGGGCCCCTACGAGCAGTACTTC. This sequence encodes CASSQGEATGGPYEQYF.

This chain connects TRBV5-1 to TRBJ1-4; D unresolved. This CDR3 has 15 residues. Trimming left V 3 bases short and J 0 bases short, with 9 bases between. The germline V gene has CDR1 SGHRS and CDR2 YFSETQ. CDR3 in DNA: TGCGCCAGCAGCTGGCGCGGGGCAACTAATGAAAAACTGTTTTTT. It encodes CASSWRGATNEKLFF.

The rearrangement uses TRBV5-1 and TRBJ2-3, with 7 bases that match TRBD1. After removal of 2 bases from V and 1 base from J, the junction contained 1 base not matched to a gene. Germline V gene lookup returns CDR1 SGHRS and CDR2 YFSETQ. CDR3 size: 14 residues. The CDR3 protein is CASSFGQGTDTQYF. The CDR3 nucleotides read TGCGCCAGCAGCTTCGGACAGGGCACAGATACGCAGTATTTT.